Listed here is a single T cell receptor (beta chain). Germline V lookup: CDR1 SEHNR, CDR2 FQNEAQ (reference sequence). V lost 5 bases, J lost 7 bases, and 14 bases lay in between. The CDR3 covers 13 residues. Each sorted subset replicate got 200 ng genomic DNA, roughly 30,000 genomes. TCRdb's copy holds only in-frame clones and misses some; the assay was immunoSEQ multiplex PCR. This table has over a million clones, 78% appearing once. This entry is derived from a study of shared clonotypes between healthy human individuals. Input material: memory CD4+ T cells from PBMCs. Described subset: CD45RA-negative fraction. The clonotype originates from a man between 18 and 35 years old in good health. Some clones in this sample may be carry-over from other donors' samples. This chain uses TRBV7-9 with TRBJ1-2; tentatively, D is TRBD1 (5 bases). CDR3 coding DNA: TGTGCCAGCAGCCCCCCGTGGGGGGGTGGCTACACCTTC. It yields the protein CASSPPWGGGYTF.